The sequence of this T cell receptor (beta chain) was determined in a study of blood T cell repertoires in COVID-19. Study details: The origin of the acute and convalescent COVID-19 samples was the United States, Italy and Spain. T cells, B-cell-depleted T cells, or PBMCs provided the cDNA or gDNA that served as material.

This table comes from immunoSEQ multiplex PCR, and its TCRdb copy is limited to in-frame clones, with some not included. The sample has 220,000 or so clones, 75% to 90% seen once. Enrolment of Seattle patients took place during active infection, and they were followed longitudinally. The V gene lost 1 base and the J gene lost 0 bases, with 7 bases spanning the gap. The CDR3 totals 15 residues. CDR1 and CDR2 from the germline V gene are LGHDT and YNNKEL (reference sequence). The specimen sequenced was peripheral blood. The sequence was obtained from a woman aged 80 or over with COVID-19, enrolled during active disease. The chain employs TRBV3-1 (or the pseudogene TRBV3-2) and TRBJ1-3; possibly TRBD1 for D (5 bases). The chain's CDR3 is CASSQGQGSGNTIYF. The DNA of the CDR3 is TGTGCCAGCAGCCAAGGGCAGGGCTCTGGAAACACCATATATTTT.